The clone carrying this T cell receptor beta chain was observed many times. The sample originates from a study of human T cells and chemical hapten exposure. Time point indicated: pre-sensitization, week 0. Treatment: therapeutic diphenylcyclopropenone sensitization with weekly scalp DPC. Blood collection took place prior to placing each patch test. Germline-derived CDR1 and CDR2 are SQVTM and ANQGSEA. The CDR3 loop spans 13 amino acids. The V and J ends lost 6 bases and 1 base, in that order; junction bases with no gene match: 4. TCRdb re-called the RACE reads with MiXCR, one entry per CDR3 protein. The repertoire includes about 110,000 distinct CDR3 sequences, 12% of them detected once, and roughly 1.5% sits in the top ten.

The TCR originated in a woman between 45 and 65 years old with alopecia areata. Some clones in this sample may be carry-over from other donors' samples. This sequence joins TRBV29-1 and TRBJ2-5; TRBD1 matches 8 bases. Sequenced material: whole blood, taken in connection with sensitization to the hapten diphenylcyclopropenone (DPC). The CDR3 DNA sequence: TGCAGCGTCCTCAGGGGGCTCCAAGAGACCCAGTACTTC. Its translation is CSVLRGLQETQYF. Filled out from reference TRBV29-1 and TRBJ2-5, the complete variable domain reads SAVISQKPSRDICQRGTSLTIQCQVDSQVTMMFWYRQQPGQSLTLIATANQGSEATYESGFVIDKFPISRPNLTFSTLTVSNMSPEDSSIYLCSVLRGLQETQYFGPGTRLLVL.